The present T cell receptor beta chain was sequenced within a study of blood T cell repertoires in COVID-19 (dated by TCRdb to the early 2020s). About the study as a whole: Samples covering the acute and convalescent phases of COVID-19 were provided by collaborators in the United States, Italy and Spain. The material from the prospective study consisted of cDNA or gDNA derived from T cells, B-cell-depleted T cells, or PBMCs. The dataset comprised deeply sampled blood TCRbeta repertoires from subjects exposed to, actively infected with, or recovered from COVID-19. The repertoires were released in a freely available public database meant as a resource for research on the immune response to SARS-CoV-2. The samples were drawn from two sources: the first 160 participants of the ongoing ImmuneRACE study, and 950 to 1,500 subjects contributed by 6 global collaborators. A de-identified subject ID, COVID-19 status, age in years and sex were almost always included in the sample metadata. Where available, HLA class I and class II types were obtained from metadata supplied by the sample provider rather than from assay-based typing. Overall study outcomes, separate from this receptor: Clinical and demographic metadata were provided uncurated, with the amount varying by source and participant.

This clone showed up just a few times. Its recognized antigen is unknown. No base-level quality is on record; no much larger clone is a single base apart. Including cysteine and phenylalanine, the CDR3 has 15 amino acids. Of the read, only the CDR3 DNA is kept; its 45 bases are in frame from base 1. The germline V gene specifies MNHEY as CDR1 and SVGEGT as CDR2. V was cut back by 4 bases and J by 4 bases, leaving a gap of 13 bases between them. TCRbeta CDR3 regions were amplified from genomic DNA by means of the immunoSEQ Assay, a bias-controlled multiplex PCR. As for the original processing: The number of nucleated cells in each sample was estimated by amplification of reference gene primers within the assay. To quantify the absolute abundance of each unique TCRbeta CDR3 rearrangement, sequence reads were collapsed and filtered. Productive Simpson clonality was computed per sample as the square root of Simpson's diversity index over productive rearrangements. Held by TCRdb, this immuneACCESS table contains in-frame sequences only and omits some clones. Under half of the omission traces to an unresolved V gene where checked; the cause of the rest is unknown. V and J calls and clone size come straight from that table; D and trimming were deduced from the DNA. Recorded for this sample are over 250,000 clones; about 83% of them occurred a single time. Of the sample, 9.4% falls within the top ten clones.

Samples from volunteer blood donors who had recovered from COVID-19 were contributed by a second Seattle source. Each collaborating institution followed its own protocols to collect whole blood in K2EDTA tubes. Collaborator samples were shipped for TCRbeta analysis as frozen whole blood, isolated PBMCs, or DNA extracted from either sample type. The clonotype originates from a woman aged 45-65 years who had recovered from COVID-19. Material: peripheral blood. The chain is made from TRBV6-2 or TRBV6-3 and TRBJ2-2; the D region possibly corresponds to TRBD1 (6 bases align). The DNA sequence follows: TGTGCCAGCAGTTCCCTACAGGGACCCACCGGGGAGCTGTTTTTT. Its protein reads: CASSSLQGPTGELFF.